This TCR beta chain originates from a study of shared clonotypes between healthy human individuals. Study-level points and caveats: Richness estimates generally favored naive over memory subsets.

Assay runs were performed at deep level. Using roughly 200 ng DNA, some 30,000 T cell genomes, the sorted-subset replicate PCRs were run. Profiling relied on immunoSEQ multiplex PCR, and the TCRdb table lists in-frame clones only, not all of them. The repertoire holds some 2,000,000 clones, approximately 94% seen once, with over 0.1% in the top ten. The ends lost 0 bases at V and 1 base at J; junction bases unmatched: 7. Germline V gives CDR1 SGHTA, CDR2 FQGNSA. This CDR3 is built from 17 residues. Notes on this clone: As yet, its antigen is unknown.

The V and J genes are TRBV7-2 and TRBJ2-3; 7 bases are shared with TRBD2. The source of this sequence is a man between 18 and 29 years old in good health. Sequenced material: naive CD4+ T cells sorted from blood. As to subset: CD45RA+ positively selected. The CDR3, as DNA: TGTGCCAGCAGCTTAGCCGGTAGGCTAGCGGGCACAGATACGCAGTATTTT. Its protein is CASSLAGRLAGTDTQYF.